The 23 T cell receptor beta chains below all came from one sample that was sequenced in a study of blood T cell repertoires in COVID-19. Here immunoSEQ multiplex PCR was the method, and the copy in TCRdb shows in-frame clones only, minus some. The sample holds roughly 380,000 clones, about 89% seen once. Sequencing input: PBMCs or T cells enriched from blood (not recorded which). The receptors originated from a man aged 25 to 40 who had recovered from COVID-19.

This sequence joins TRBV2 and TRBJ1-1; possibly TRBD1 for D (5 bases). The CDR3 is 15 amino acids. Germline-derived CDR1 and CDR2 are SNHLY and FYNNEI. Trimming cost V 4 bases and J 2 bases, with 14 bases left between them. DNA for the CDR3: TGTGCCAGCAGTGGGAAGGAGACAGTAAACACTGAAGCTTTCTTT. It codes for CASSGKETVNTEAFF.

The chain employs TRBV11-3 and TRBJ2-3, with TRBD1 matching 9 bases. J gave up 2 bases and V 4 bases, and 4 bases lay outside the gene matches. Per germline, CDR1 SGHNT and CDR2 YENEEA. This CDR3 is built from 15 residues. The CDR3 reads CASSWGTGNTDTQYF. CDR3 DNA sequence: TGTGCCAGCAGCTGGGGGACAGGGAACACAGATACGCAGTATTTT.

The chain carries TRBV6-5 and TRBJ1-4; tentative D call: TRBD1 (6 bases). The germline V and J ends were trimmed by 7 bases and 7 bases, with 10 bases remaining between them. This CDR3 comprises 12 residues. From germline, CDR1 is MNHEY and CDR2 SVGAGI. The CDR3 here is CASTGVGEKLFF. The CDR3 bases are TGTGCCAGCACAGGGGTTGGTGAAAAACTGTTTTTT.

J is TRBJ2-7 and V is TRBV4-2; a weak D match, TRBD2 (6 bases). CDR1 is LGHNA and CDR2 is YNFKEQ in the germline V gene. V was shortened by 4 bases and J by 5 bases, with 15 bases between the two germline ends. The CDR3 runs 14 residues. Here the CDR3 reads CASSLRDWSDEQYF. Here the CDR3 DNA reads TGTGCCAGCAGCCTCCGGGACTGGTCCGACGAGCAGTACTTC.

The V gene is TRBV29-1, the J gene TRBJ2-3; 7 nucleotides line up with TRBD1. CDR3 size: 14 residues. The trim removed 6 bases at V and 4 bases at J, leaving 10 bases unmatched. Germline loops: CDR1 SQVTM, CDR2 ANQGSEA. The CDR3 region has the DNA TGCAGCGTCTGTCCCGACAGGGCGGCAGATACGCAGTATTTT. Translated: CSVCPDRAADTQYF.

The gene calls are TRBV20-1 and TRBJ2-3; a weak D match, TRBD2 (6 bases). V was shortened by 1 base and J by 8 bases, with 7 bases between the two germline ends. From germline, CDR1 is DFQATT and CDR2 SNEGSKA (reference sequence). CDR3 length: 11 residues. CDR3 loop: CSARVGGTQYF. The DNA for the CDR3 is TGCAGTGCTAGAGTGGGGGGTACGCAGTATTTT.

The chain combines TRBV27 with TRBJ2-7; 7 bases are shared with TRBD1. The CDR3 has 15 amino acids. J was trimmed by 9 bases and V by 2 bases; bases with no gene match: 13. Germline V gene data show CDR1 as MNHEY and CDR2 as SMNVEV (reference sequence). The CDR3 is CASSLRVQGVLVQYF. The CDR3 DNA reads as TGTGCCAGCAGTTTAAGGGTCCAGGGGGTGTTAGTGCAGTACTTC.

The chain combines TRBV6-1 with TRBJ1-1, with TRBD1 matching 12 bases. V lost 4 bases to trimming and J lost 1 base; unmatched junction nucleotides: 4. The germline V gene has CDR1 MNHNS and CDR2 SASEGT. This CDR3 has 16 amino acids. The CDR3 DNA is TGTGCCAGCAGTGCGGGACAGGGGGCGAGGAACACTGAAGCTTTCTTT. Residues: CASSAGQGARNTEAFF.

For the CDR3, the DNA is TGTGCCAGCAGCTTAGGACAATCGGGTCAGCCCCAGCATTTT. Encoded protein: CASSLGQSGQPQHF. The chain combines TRBV5-5 with TRBJ1-5, with D possibly being TRBD1 (5 bases). There are 14 residues in the CDR3. Trimming left V 2 bases short and J 6 bases short, with 12 bases between. Germline V CDR1 and CDR2: SGHKS, YYEKEE (reference sequence).

The chain joins TRBV5-1 to TRBJ1-1; D not resolved. The germline CDR1 and CDR2 sequences are SGHRS and YFSETQ. The CDR3 loop spans 14 amino acids. The V and J ends lost 1 base and 0 bases respectively, with 7 bases between them. The CDR3 DNA sequence: TGCGCCAGCAGCTTGCTGGGCTTGAACACTGAAGCTTTCTTT. It is translated as CASSLLGLNTEAFF.

The chain has TRBV7-7 and TRBJ2-2; TRBD2 is a possible D gene (6 bases). The CDR3 consists of 16 residues. Trimming took off 6 bases at V and 3 bases at J, with 17 bases between the two ends. Germline lookup yields CDR1 SSHAT and CDR2 FNYEAQ (reference sequence). The CDR3 region is CASRPLAFKDTGELFF. In DNA, the CDR3 is TGTGCCAGCAGGCCTCTAGCGTTTAAGGACACCGGGGAGCTGTTTTTT. Supplemented by reference TRBV7-7 and TRBJ2-2, the full variable domain reads GAGVSQSPRYKVTKRGQDVTLRCDPISSHATLYWYQQALGQGPEFLTYFNYEAQPDKSGLPSDRFSAERPEGSISTLTIQRTEQRDSAMYRCASRPLAFKDTGELFFGEGSRLTVL.

J is TRBJ1-4 and V is TRBV4-3; D not resolved. The CDR3 is made up of 16 amino acids. Germline-derived CDR1 and CDR2 are LGHNA and YSLEER. Trimming stripped 1 base from V and 0 bases from J, with 9 bases between. CDR3 in DNA: TGCGCCAGCAGCCAAGGCAATGCGGCAACTAATGAAAAACTGTTTTTT. Its protein product is CASSQGNAATNEKLFF.

The rearrangement links TRBV30 to TRBJ1-5; 8 bases are shared with TRBD1. The germline V gene encodes CDR1 GTSNPN and CDR2 SVGIG (reference sequence). V shed 0 bases and J 5 bases; nucleotides not matched to a gene: 6. This CDR3 has 15 residues. The CDR3 protein is CAWSVSQGAHQPQHF. Written as DNA, the CDR3 is TGTGCCTGGAGTGTAAGTCAGGGGGCCCATCAGCCCCAGCATTTT.

The rearrangement links TRBV20-1 to TRBJ2-2; a weak D match, TRBD2 (6 bases). The CDR3 totals 14 residues. V lost 6 bases and J 3 bases, leaving 14 bases between the germline ends. Germline CDR1 reads DFQATT; CDR2 reads SNEGSKA (reference sequence). CDR3 in DNA: TGCAGTGCCAGTTACGGGAGAGACACCGGGGAGCTGTTTTTT. Protein sequence: CSASYGRDTGELFF.

V and J are TRBV7-2 and TRBJ1-5; D is uncertain. Trimming pared 2 bases from V and 5 bases from J, leaving 4 bases between. CDR3 size: 12 residues. Germline V gene sequence: CDR1 SGHTA, CDR2 FQGNSA. CDR3 sequence: CASSLYDQPQHF. The CDR3, as DNA: TGTGCCAGCAGCTTATATGATCAGCCCCAGCATTTT.

The J gene is TRBJ2-7, the V gene TRBV9; weak D call: TRBD1 (7 bases). The germline V gene encodes CDR1 SGDLS and CDR2 YYNGEE. The CDR3 totals 14 residues. V was cut by 4 bases and J by 2 bases, with 13 bases left in between. Here the CDR3 reads CASSRAGQTYEQYF. CDR3 bases: TGTGCCAGCAGCAGGGCGGGACAGACCTACGAGCAGTACTTC.

The chain is built from TRBV16 and TRBJ1-1, with a possible D match to TRBD1 (6 bases). The length of the CDR3 is 14 residues. V lost 2 bases and J lost 5, with 12 bases in between. Germline-derived CDR1 and CDR2 are KGHSY and FQNENV. The CDR3 bases are TGTGCCAGCAGCCAAGGCCTACAGGGAACTGAAGCTTTCTTT. Protein: CASSQGLQGTEAFF.

This clone was observed once. The rearrangement joins TRBV19 to TRBJ1-1, with D unresolved. The CDR3 is 14 residues long. The germline gives CDR1 LNHDA, CDR2 SQIVND (reference sequence). The V end lost 3 bases, the J end lost 4 bases, and 12 bases lay between the germline ends. CDR3 sequence: CASSMTHRSTEAFF. The CDR3 DNA reads as TGTGCCAGTAGTATGACGCACCGGAGCACTGAAGCTTTCTTT.

The rearrangement links TRBV18 to TRBJ2-5; D is unclear. Germline CDR1 is KGHSH and CDR2 is LQKENI. V lost 4 bases, J lost 2 bases, and 8 bases lay in between. CDR3 length: 13 residues. This CDR3 is CASSHENQETQYF. Here the CDR3 DNA reads TGTGCCAGCTCACACGAGAATCAAGAGACCCAGTACTTC.

This clone was seen a single time. The chain employs TRBV19 and TRBJ2-5; the match to TRBD1 covers 7 bases. Per germline, CDR1 LNHDA and CDR2 SQIVND (reference sequence). This CDR3 is built from 13 residues. V gave up 3 bases and J gave up 4 bases; unmatched junction bases: 2. The CDR3 protein is CASSIEGAETQYF. The CDR3 DNA reads as TGTGCCAGTAGTATTGAGGGGGCAGAGACCCAGTACTTC.

The chain uses TRBV19 and TRBJ2-3; TRBD1 aligns across 8 bases. The junction had 8 bases not matched to a gene; V was cut back by 7 bases and J by 2 bases. Germline V gene data show CDR1 as LNHDA and CDR2 as SQIVND (reference sequence). This CDR3 contains 15 residues. Written as DNA, the CDR3 is TGTGCCAGTACCACTGGACAGGGCTACACAGATACGCAGTATTTT. Protein: CASTTGQGYTDTQYF.

Only one count was recorded for this clone. The chain recombines TRBV4-1 with TRBJ1-2; unclear D gene. Germline V gene sequence: CDR1 MGHRA, CDR2 YSYEKL. CDR3 length: 16 residues. V was cut by 4 bases and J by 5 bases, with 20 bases left in between. CDR3: CASSRTDQSLGYGYTF. Written as DNA, the CDR3 is TGCGCCAGCAGCCGGACTGACCAGAGCTTAGGGTATGGCTACACCTTC.

The chain employs TRBV3-1 (or the pseudogene TRBV3-2) and TRBJ1-1; TRBD1 aligns across 9 bases. V shed 0 bases, J shed 4 bases, and the junction held 0 bases outside the gene matches. The V gene's germline CDR1 is LGHDT and CDR2 YNNKEL (reference sequence). This CDR3 has 14 residues. The CDR3 loop reads CASSQEDRGTEAFF. CDR3 sequence (DNA): TGTGCCAGCAGCCAAGAGGACAGGGGCACTGAAGCTTTCTTT.